Listed below are T cell receptor beta chains from one sample, sequenced in a study of response to subunit inactivated influenza vaccine. TCRdb reprocessed the RT-PCR reads via MiXCR and lists one record per CDR3 protein. This sample carries over 800,000 distinct CDR3 sequences, less than 25% of them seen once, and the ten largest clones take roughly 10%. Sequencing used PBMCs from blood, obtained around 5 days after vaccination. The source of these receptors is a man between 50 and 59 years old who received an inactivated influenza vaccine. Each CDR3 is given with its conserved first and last residue. Fields, in order: D gene, V gene, clone size, J gene, CDR3 DNA, CDR3 protein. A D gene is named only where the DNA matches it firmly. A row's size may be missing; if present it is once, few, many or a size class.

d_gene: .
v_gene: TRBV7-8
abundance: .
j_gene: TRBJ2-2
CDR3nt: TGTGCCAGCAGCTTAGCGTTTGGCCTCGTGGGCTATGACGGGGAGCTGTTTTTT
CDR3aa: CASSLAFGLVGYDGELFF

d_gene: .
v_gene: TRBV20-1
abundance: .
j_gene: TRBJ2-7
CDR3nt: TGCAGTGCTAGCCCCCCGACAGGGAGGTACGAGCAGTACTTC
CDR3aa: CSASPPTGRYEQYF

d_gene: TRBD2
v_gene: TRBV6-1
abundance: few
j_gene: TRBJ2-5
CDR3nt: TGTGCCAGCAGCTCGACTAGCGGGAGGGTCGGGGAGACCCAGTACTTC
CDR3aa: CASSSTSGRVGETQYF

d_gene: .
v_gene: TRBV15
abundance: few
j_gene: TRBJ2-3
CDR3nt: TGTGCCACCAGCAGAGATTCCAGGGCCGGGGATACGCAGTATTTT
CDR3aa: CATSRDSRAGDTQYF

d_gene: TRBD1
v_gene: TRBV28
abundance: .
j_gene: TRBJ2-4
CDR3nt: TGTGCCAGCAGTTCGGCAGGGGGCTCGAAAAACATTCAGTACTTC
CDR3aa: CASSSAGGSKNIQYF

d_gene: TRBD1
v_gene: TRBV12-3/TRBV12-4
abundance: .
j_gene: TRBJ2-2
CDR3nt: TGTGCCAGCAGTTTAGGGGACAGTGGCCCTCCCATCGGGGAGCTGTTTTTT
CDR3aa: CASSLGDSGPPIGELFF

d_gene: .
v_gene: TRBV5-1
abundance: few
j_gene: TRBJ1-1
CDR3nt: TGCGCCAGCAGCATCCTCGGACAGACCATGAACACTGAAGCTTTCTTT
CDR3aa: CASSILGQTMNTEAFF

d_gene: .
v_gene: TRBV9
abundance: few
j_gene: TRBJ2-2
CDR3nt: TGTGCCAGCAGCGTAGCCCCAGAAACCGGGGAGCTGTTTTTT
CDR3aa: CASSVAPETGELFF

d_gene: .
v_gene: TRBV20-1
abundance: few
j_gene: TRBJ2-1
CDR3nt: TGCAGTGCTAGTCGCGCGGGATTAAACTACAATGAGCAGTTCTTC
CDR3aa: CSASRAGLNYNEQFF

d_gene: .
v_gene: TRBV6-2/TRBV6-3
abundance: .
j_gene: TRBJ2-1
CDR3nt: TGTGCCAGCAGGACTGGCGTGTACAATGAGCAGTTCTTC
CDR3aa: CASRTGVYNEQFF

d_gene: .
v_gene: TRBV29-1
abundance: .
j_gene: TRBJ1-2
CDR3nt: TGCAGCGTTGACGAGGGAGGCTACACCTTC
CDR3aa: CSVDEGGYTF

d_gene: .
v_gene: TRBV7-2
abundance: .
j_gene: TRBJ1-4
CDR3nt: TGTGCCAGCAGCCACCCGGTCAAAGAAAAACTGTTTTTT
CDR3aa: CASSHPVKEKLFF

d_gene: .
v_gene: TRBV7-9
abundance: .
j_gene: TRBJ2-1
CDR3nt: TGTGCCAGCAGTTTTACACAGGGGAGGTACAATGAGCAGTTCTTC
CDR3aa: CASSFTQGRYNEQFF

d_gene: TRBD2
v_gene: TRBV5-1
abundance: many
j_gene: TRBJ2-1
CDR3nt: TGCGCCAGCAGCTTGGGGCTAGCGGGAGCCAATGAGCAGTTCTTC
CDR3aa: CASSLGLAGANEQFF

d_gene: TRBD2
v_gene: TRBV20-1
abundance: few
j_gene: TRBJ2-1
CDR3nt: TGCAGTGCTACCTCTCCGGGGGGGCCCTACAATGAGCAGTTCTTC
CDR3aa: CSATSPGGPYNEQFF

d_gene: .
v_gene: TRBV29-1
abundance: .
j_gene: TRBJ2-7
CDR3nt: TGCAGCGTTGAACGGGACACCGAGCAGTACTTC
CDR3aa: CSVERDTEQYF

d_gene: .
v_gene: TRBV29-1
abundance: many
j_gene: TRBJ1-1
CDR3nt: TGCAGCGTCCGACAGAAAGTGAACACTGAAGCTTTCTTT
CDR3aa: CSVRQKVNTEAFF

d_gene: TRBD1
v_gene: TRBV12-3/TRBV12-4
abundance: few
j_gene: TRBJ1-1
CDR3nt: TGTGCCAGCAGTCCGGAGGGACAGGGGCTAACTGAAGCTTTCTTT
CDR3aa: CASSPEGQGLTEAFF

d_gene: .
v_gene: TRBV7-3
abundance: .
j_gene: TRBJ2-3
CDR3nt: TGTGCCAGCAGCCGTACAGGGTTAGCAGATACGCAGTATTTT
CDR3aa: CASSRTGLADTQYF

d_gene: TRBD1
v_gene: TRBV10-3
abundance: .
j_gene: TRBJ1-1
CDR3nt: TGTGACATCAGTGAGGGGCCAGGGGGTAACACTGAAGCTTTCTTT
CDR3aa: CDISEGPGGNTEAFF

d_gene: TRBD2
v_gene: TRBV5-1
abundance: few
j_gene: TRBJ2-3
CDR3nt: TGCGCCAGCAGCCGTAGCGGGGGCACAGATACGCAGTATTTT
CDR3aa: CASSRSGGTDTQYF

d_gene: TRBD2
v_gene: TRBV20-1
abundance: few
j_gene: TRBJ2-7
CDR3nt: TGCAGTGCCAGAGGACTAGCGGATCCCTACGAGCAGTACTTC
CDR3aa: CSARGLADPYEQYF

d_gene: .
v_gene: TRBV10-3
abundance: .
j_gene: TRBJ2-6
CDR3nt: TGTGCCATCAGTGGCCTTACCTCTACATCCTCTGGGGCCAACGTCCTGACTTTC
CDR3aa: CAISGLTSTSSGANVLTF

d_gene: .
v_gene: TRBV12-3/TRBV12-4
abundance: .
j_gene: TRBJ2-3
CDR3nt: TGTGCCAGCAGTTCTGCGAGTCCAGCAGATACGCAGTATTTT
CDR3aa: CASSSASPADTQYF

d_gene: .
v_gene: TRBV5-6
abundance: few
j_gene: TRBJ1-3
CDR3nt: TGTGCCAGCAGCTTTCGGGACGGAGCGTTCTCTGGAAACACCATATATTTT
CDR3aa: CASSFRDGAFSGNTIYF

d_gene: .
v_gene: TRBV6-5
abundance: few
j_gene: TRBJ2-1
CDR3nt: TGTGCCAGCAGTTACTTTTCGACTAACAATGAGCAGTTCTTC
CDR3aa: CASSYFSTNNEQFF

d_gene: .
v_gene: TRBV6-5
abundance: .
j_gene: TRBJ1-2
CDR3nt: TGTGCCAGCAGTTACTCGAACCAGGGAGAAGGCTACACCTTC
CDR3aa: CASSYSNQGEGYTF

d_gene: TRBD1
v_gene: TRBV5-1
abundance: .
j_gene: TRBJ1-6
CDR3nt: TGCGCCAGCAGCGTTGGGACAGTTTATAATTCACCCCTCCACTTT
CDR3aa: CASSVGTVYNSPLHF

d_gene: TRBD2
v_gene: TRBV20-1
abundance: .
j_gene: TRBJ2-3
CDR3nt: TGCAGTGCTCCATACCGGGACTACCGCACAGATACGCAGTATTTT
CDR3aa: CSAPYRDYRTDTQYF

d_gene: .
v_gene: TRBV7-3
abundance: .
j_gene: TRBJ2-4
CDR3nt: TGTGCCAGCAGCTCCGGGGGACACCGCCGAAACATTCAGTACTTC
CDR3aa: CASSSGGHRRNIQYF

d_gene: .
v_gene: TRBV5-5
abundance: .
j_gene: TRBJ1-5
CDR3nt: TGTGCCAGCAGCCCGTACCAGGGGCCCTACAATCAGCCCCAGCATTTT
CDR3aa: CASSPYQGPYNQPQHF